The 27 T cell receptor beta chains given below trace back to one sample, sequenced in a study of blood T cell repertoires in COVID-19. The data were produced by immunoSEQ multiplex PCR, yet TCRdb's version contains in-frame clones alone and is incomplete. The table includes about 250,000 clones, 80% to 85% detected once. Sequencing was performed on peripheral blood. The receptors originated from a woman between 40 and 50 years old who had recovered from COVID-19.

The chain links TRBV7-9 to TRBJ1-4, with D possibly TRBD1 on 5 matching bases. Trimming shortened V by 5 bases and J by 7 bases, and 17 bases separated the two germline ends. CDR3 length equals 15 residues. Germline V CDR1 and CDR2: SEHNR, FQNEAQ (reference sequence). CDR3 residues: CASSPPGGEAEKLFF. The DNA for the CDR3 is TGTGCCAGCAGCCCTCCGGGAGGGGAAGCTGAAAAACTGTTTTTT.

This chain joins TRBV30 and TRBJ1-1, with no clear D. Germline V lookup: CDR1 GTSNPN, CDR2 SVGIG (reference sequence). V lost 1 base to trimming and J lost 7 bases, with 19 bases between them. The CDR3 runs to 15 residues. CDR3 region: CAWSGSGSIRLEAFF. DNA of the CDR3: TGTGCCTGGAGTGGATCCGGGTCGATCCGTCTTGAAGCTTTCTTT.

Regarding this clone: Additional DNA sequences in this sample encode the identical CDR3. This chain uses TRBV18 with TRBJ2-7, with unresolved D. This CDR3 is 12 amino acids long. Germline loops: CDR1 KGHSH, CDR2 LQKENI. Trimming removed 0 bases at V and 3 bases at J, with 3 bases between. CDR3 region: CASSPPSYEQYF. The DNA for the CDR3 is TGTGCCAGCTCACCACCTAGCTACGAGCAGTACTTC.

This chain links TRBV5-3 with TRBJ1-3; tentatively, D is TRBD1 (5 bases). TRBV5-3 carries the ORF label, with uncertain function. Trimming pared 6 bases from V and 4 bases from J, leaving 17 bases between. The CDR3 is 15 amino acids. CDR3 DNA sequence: TGTGCCAGAACCCTCGGGGGGGAGGAGGGAAACACCATATATTTT. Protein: CARTLGGEEGNTIYF.

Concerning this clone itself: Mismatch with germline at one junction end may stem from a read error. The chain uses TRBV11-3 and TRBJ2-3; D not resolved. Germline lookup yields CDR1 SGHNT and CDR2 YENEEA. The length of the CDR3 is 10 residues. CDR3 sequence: CASSFLYRDF. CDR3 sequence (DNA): TGTGCCAGCAGCTTTCTATACAGAGATTTT.

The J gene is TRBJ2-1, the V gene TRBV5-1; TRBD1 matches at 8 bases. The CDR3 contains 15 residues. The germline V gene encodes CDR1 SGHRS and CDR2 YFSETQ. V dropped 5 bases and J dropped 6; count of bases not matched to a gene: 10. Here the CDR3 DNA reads TGCGCCAGCAGTCGTGGGACAGGTTTTCGCAATGAGCAGTTCTTC. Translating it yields CASSRGTGFRNEQFF.

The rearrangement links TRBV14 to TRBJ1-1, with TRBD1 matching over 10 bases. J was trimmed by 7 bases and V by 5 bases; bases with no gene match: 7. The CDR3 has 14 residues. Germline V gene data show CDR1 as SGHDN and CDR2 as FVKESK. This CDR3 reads CASSTRQGADEAFF. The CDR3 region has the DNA TGTGCCAGCAGCACGAGACAGGGGGCGGATGAAGCTTTCTTT.

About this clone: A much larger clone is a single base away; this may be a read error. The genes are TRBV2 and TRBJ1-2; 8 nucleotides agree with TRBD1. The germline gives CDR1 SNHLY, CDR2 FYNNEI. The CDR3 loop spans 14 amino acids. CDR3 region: CVSKRQGAGYGYTF. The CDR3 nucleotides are TGTGTCAGCAAGAGGCAGGGGGCGGGCTATGGCTACACCTTC. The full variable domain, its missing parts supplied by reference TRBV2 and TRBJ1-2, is EPEVTQTPSHQVTQMGQEVILRCVPISNHLYFYWYRQILGQKVEFLVSFYNNEISEKSEIFDDQFSVERPDGSNFTLKIRSTKLEDSAMYFCVSKRQGAGYGYTFGSGTRLTVV.

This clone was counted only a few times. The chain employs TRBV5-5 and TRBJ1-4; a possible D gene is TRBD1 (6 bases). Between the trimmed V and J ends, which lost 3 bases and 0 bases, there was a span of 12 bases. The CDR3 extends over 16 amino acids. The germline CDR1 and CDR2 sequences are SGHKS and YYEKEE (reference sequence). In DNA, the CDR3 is TGTGCCAGCAGCTCTTGGGACATCCCAACTAATGAAAAACTGTTTTTT. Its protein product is CASSSWDIPTNEKLFF.

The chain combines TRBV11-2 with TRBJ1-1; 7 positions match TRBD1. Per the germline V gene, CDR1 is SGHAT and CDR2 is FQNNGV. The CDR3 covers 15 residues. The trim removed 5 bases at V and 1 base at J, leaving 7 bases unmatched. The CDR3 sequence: CASSPRTGRNTEAFF. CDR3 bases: TGTGCCAGCAGCCCGAGGACAGGTCGGAACACTGAAGCTTTCTTT.

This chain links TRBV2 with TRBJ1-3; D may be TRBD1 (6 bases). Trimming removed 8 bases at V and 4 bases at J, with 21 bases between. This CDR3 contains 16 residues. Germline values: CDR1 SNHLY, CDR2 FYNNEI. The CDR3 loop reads CASLFQPGTPGNTIYF. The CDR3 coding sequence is TGTGCCAGCCTATTCCAACCCGGGACACCCGGAAACACCATATATTTT.

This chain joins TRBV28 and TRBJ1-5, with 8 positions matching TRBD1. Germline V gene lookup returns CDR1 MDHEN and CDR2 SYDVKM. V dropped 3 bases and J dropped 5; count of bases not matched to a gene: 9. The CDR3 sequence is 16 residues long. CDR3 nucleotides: TGTGCCAGCAGTTTTACAGGACAGGGAAATTATCAGCCCCAGCATTTT. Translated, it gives CASSFTGQGNYQPQHF.

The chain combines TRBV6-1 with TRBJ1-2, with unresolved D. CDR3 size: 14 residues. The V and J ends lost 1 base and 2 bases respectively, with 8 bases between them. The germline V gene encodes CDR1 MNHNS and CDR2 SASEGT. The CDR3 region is CASSEVAGNYGYTF. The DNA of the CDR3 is TGTGCCAGCAGTGAAGTTGCGGGGAACTATGGCTACACCTTC.

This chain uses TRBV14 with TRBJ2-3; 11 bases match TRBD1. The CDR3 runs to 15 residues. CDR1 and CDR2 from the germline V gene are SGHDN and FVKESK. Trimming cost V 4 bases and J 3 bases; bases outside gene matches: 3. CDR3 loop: CASSPRDRGTDTQYF. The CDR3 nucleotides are TGTGCCAGCAGCCCACGGGACAGGGGGACAGATACGCAGTATTTT.

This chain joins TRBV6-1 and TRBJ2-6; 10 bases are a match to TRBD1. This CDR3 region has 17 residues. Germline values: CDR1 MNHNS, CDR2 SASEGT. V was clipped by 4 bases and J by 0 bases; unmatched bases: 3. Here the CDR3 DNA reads TGTGCCAGCAGTGCGGGACAGGGGAGCTCTGGGGCCAACGTCCTGACTTTC. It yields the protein CASSAGQGSSGANVLTF.

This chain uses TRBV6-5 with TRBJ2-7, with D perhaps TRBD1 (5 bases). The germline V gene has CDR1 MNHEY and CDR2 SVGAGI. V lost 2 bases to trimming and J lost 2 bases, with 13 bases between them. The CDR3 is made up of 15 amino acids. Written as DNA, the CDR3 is TGTGCCAGCAGTTACCGCGACAGCCGCACCTACGAGCAGTACTTC. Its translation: CASSYRDSRTYEQYF.

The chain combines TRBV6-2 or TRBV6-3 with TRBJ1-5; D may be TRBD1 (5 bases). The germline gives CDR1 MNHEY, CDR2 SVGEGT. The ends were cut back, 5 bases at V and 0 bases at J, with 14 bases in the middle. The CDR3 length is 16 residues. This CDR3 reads CASSDRLTVSNQPQHF. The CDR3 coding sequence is TGTGCCAGCAGTGACCGCCTGACAGTTAGCAATCAGCCCCAGCATTTT.

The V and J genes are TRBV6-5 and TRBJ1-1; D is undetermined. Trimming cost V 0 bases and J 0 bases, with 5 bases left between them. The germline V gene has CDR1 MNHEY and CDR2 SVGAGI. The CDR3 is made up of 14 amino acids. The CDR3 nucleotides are TGTGCCAGCAGTTACTCGGAGATGAACACTGAAGCTTTCTTT. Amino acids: CASSYSEMNTEAFF.

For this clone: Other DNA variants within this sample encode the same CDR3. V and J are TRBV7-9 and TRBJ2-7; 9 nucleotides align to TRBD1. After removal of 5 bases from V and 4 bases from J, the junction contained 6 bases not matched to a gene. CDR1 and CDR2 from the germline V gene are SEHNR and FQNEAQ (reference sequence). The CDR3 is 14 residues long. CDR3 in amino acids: CASSLGQGAYEQYF. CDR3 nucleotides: TGTGCCAGCAGCCTGGGACAGGGAGCATACGAGCAGTACTTC.

This CDR3 is CAWSVLGPEAFF. Here the CDR3 DNA reads TGTGCCTGGAGTGTACTGGGCCCTGAAGCTTTCTTT. The chain couples TRBV30 to TRBJ1-1, with D uncertain. Trimming took 0 bases from V and 6 from J, leaving 8 bases between them. Germline V lookup: CDR1 GTSNPN, CDR2 SVGIG (reference sequence). The CDR3 extends over 12 amino acids.

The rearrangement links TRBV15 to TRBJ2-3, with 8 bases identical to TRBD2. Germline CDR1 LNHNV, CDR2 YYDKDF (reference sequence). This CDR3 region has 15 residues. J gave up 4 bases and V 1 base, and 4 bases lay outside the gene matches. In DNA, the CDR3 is TGTGCCACCAGCAGAGGTAGCGGGGAAGCAGATACGCAGTATTTT. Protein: CATSRGSGEADTQYF.

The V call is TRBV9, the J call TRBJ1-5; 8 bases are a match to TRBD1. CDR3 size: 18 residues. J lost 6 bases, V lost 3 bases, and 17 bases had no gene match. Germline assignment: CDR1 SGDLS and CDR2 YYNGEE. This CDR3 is CASSAGTGGLSLAQPQHF. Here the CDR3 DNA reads TGTGCCAGCAGCGCCGGGACAGGAGGCTTATCCTTGGCTCAGCCCCAGCATTTT.

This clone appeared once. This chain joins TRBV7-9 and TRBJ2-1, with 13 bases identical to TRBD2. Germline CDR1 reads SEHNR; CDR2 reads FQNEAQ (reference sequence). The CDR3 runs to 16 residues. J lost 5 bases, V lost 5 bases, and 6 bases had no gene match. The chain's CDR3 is CASSVTSGGAHNEQFF. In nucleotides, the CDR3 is TGTGCCAGCAGCGTTACTAGCGGGGGGGCCCACAATGAGCAGTTCTTC.

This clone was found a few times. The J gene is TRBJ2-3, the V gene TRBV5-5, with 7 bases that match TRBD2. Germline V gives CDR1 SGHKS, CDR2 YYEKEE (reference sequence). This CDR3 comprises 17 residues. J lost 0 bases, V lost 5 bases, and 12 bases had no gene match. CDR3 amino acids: CASSGSGAATSTDTQYF. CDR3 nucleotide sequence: TGTGCCAGCAGTGGCAGCGGGGCGGCAACTAGCACAGATACGCAGTATTTT.

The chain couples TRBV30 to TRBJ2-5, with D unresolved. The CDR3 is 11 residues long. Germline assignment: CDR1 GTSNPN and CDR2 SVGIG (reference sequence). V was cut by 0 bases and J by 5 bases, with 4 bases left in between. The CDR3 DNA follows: TGTGCCTGGAGTGTCTACGAGACCCAGTACTTC. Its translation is CAWSVYETQYF.

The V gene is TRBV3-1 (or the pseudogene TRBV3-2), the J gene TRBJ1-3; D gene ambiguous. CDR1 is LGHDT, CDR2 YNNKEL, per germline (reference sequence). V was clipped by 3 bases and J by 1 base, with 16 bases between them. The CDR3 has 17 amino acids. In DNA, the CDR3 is TGTGCCAGCAGCCACCGTGGGAGGGCTGGGTCTGGAAACACCATATATTTT. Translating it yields CASSHRGRAGSGNTIYF.

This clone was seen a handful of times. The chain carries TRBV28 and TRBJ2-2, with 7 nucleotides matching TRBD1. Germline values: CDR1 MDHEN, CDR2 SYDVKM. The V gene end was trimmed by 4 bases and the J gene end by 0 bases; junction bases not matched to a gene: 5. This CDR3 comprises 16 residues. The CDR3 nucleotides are TGTGCCAGCAGTTCAACAGGGGCCTCGAACACCGGGGAGCTGTTTTTT. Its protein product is CASSSTGASNTGELFF.